A single sample gave rise to the 26 T cell receptor beta chains below, sequenced in a study of CD8 T cells in ankylosing spondylitis. TCRdb recomputed calls from the 5' RACE reads with MiXCR, one row per CDR3 protein. The sample yields approximately 340,000 distinct CDR3 sequences, roughly 14% seen once. Source material: blood, either unsorted or a sorted T cell fraction (not recorded which). These receptors all stem from a male donor with ankylosing spondylitis or in good health (not recorded which).

This clonotype was seen more than once but under ten times. The CDR3 sequence is CASSYSSETSASWTQYF. The CDR3 region has the DNA TGTGCCAGCAGTTACTCGAGCGAGACTAGCGCGTCGTGGACCCAGTACTTC. This chain uses TRBV6-5 with TRBJ2-5, with 8 bases matching TRBD2. The ends lost 0 bases at V and 7 bases at J; junction bases unmatched: 13. Germline V gene lookup returns CDR1 MNHEY and CDR2 SVGAGI. This CDR3 is built from 17 residues.

This clonotype has just a few counts. In nucleotides, the CDR3 is TGTGCCAGCAGTTACGCCGGGATCCTCTACGAGCAGTACTTC. This sequence encodes CASSYAGILYEQYF. The genes are TRBV6-5 and TRBJ2-7; TRBD2 might be the D (5 bases). The ends were cut back, 2 bases at V and 3 bases at J, with 11 bases in the middle. CDR3 length equals 14 residues. Germline CDR1 and CDR2: MNHEY and SVGAGI.

A few counts support this clonotype. The V and J genes are TRBV4-1 and TRBJ2-3; D remains ambiguous. The length of the CDR3 is 13 residues. V shed 6 bases and J shed 2 bases, with 9 bases lying between them. Germline V gene data show CDR1 as MGHRA and CDR2 as YSYEKL. The CDR3 nucleotides read TGCGCCAGCAGGCTCCGGGTCACAGATACGCAGTATTTT. The encoded protein is CASRLRVTDTQYF.

The chain recombines TRBV20-1 with TRBJ2-5; 12 nucleotides align to TRBD2. The CDR3 length is 14 residues. V lost 6 bases to trimming and J lost 5 bases; unmatched junction nucleotides: 7. Germline CDR1 DFQATT, CDR2 SNEGSKA (reference sequence). The CDR3 DNA reads as TGCAGTGCCACCACTAGCGGGAGGACTGAGACCCAGTACTTC. Protein product: CSATTSGRTETQYF.

This clonotype was seen only a few times. The genes are TRBV3-1 and TRBJ1-1; D ambiguous. Looked up from germline, CDR1 is LGHDT and CDR2 is YNNKEL (reference sequence). This CDR3 comprises 13 residues. V shed 3 bases and J shed 2 bases, with 7 bases lying between them. The CDR3 nucleotides are TGTGCCAGCAGCCAGTACATTAACACTGAAGCTTTCTTT. Amino acid sequence: CASSQYINTEAFF.

The chain links TRBV7-8 to TRBJ1-1; 7 bases align to TRBD1. The germline V gene has CDR1 SGHVS and CDR2 FQNEAQ. The ends lost 5 bases at V and 9 bases at J; junction bases unmatched: 6. The CDR3 length is 12 residues. CDR3: CASSPTGTQAFF. In DNA form, the CDR3 reads TGTGCCAGCAGCCCGACAGGGACTCAAGCTTTCTTT.

V gene TRBV24-1 combines with J gene TRBJ2-1; D remains unclear. Trimming removed 2 bases from V and 1 base from J, with 8 bases in between. Per germline, CDR1 KGHDR and CDR2 SFDVKD. The CDR3 has 15 residues. In DNA, the CDR3 is TGTGCCACCAGTGATTCCGGTCCATCCTACAATGAGCAGTTCTTC. This sequence encodes CATSDSGPSYNEQFF.

CDR3 bases: TGCGCCAGCAGACCCGGACAGCCAGGTGGCTACACCTTC. Translated, it gives CASRPGQPGGYTF. V gene TRBV5-1 combines with J gene TRBJ1-2; maybe TRBD1 (6 bases). V lost 5 bases to trimming and J lost 7 bases, with 15 bases between them. In germline, CDR1 is SGHRS, CDR2 YFSETQ. The CDR3 extends over 13 amino acids.

The chain couples TRBV12-3 or TRBV12-4 to TRBJ2-1; no definite D call. This CDR3 spans 16 amino acids. Deletions cut 5 bases from V and 0 bases from J, with 14 bases between. The CDR3 spells CASSPWTSSSYNEQFF. The CDR3, as DNA: TGTGCCAGCAGTCCGTGGACCTCTAGCTCCTACAATGAGCAGTTCTTC.

This clonotype was seen more than once but under ten times. The chain has TRBV2 and TRBJ2-7; no definite D call. The CDR3 consists of 12 residues. Germline lookup yields CDR1 SNHLY and CDR2 FYNNEI. Trimming took 7 bases from V and 7 from J, leaving 14 bases between them. The CDR3 loop reads CASTGDIGEQYF. The CDR3 region has the DNA TGTGCCAGCACCGGCGATATTGGTGAGCAGTACTTC.

This clonotype appeared a few times. This chain connects TRBV20-1 to TRBJ2-3, with D possibly being TRBD1 (6 bases). V lost 6 bases and J 5 bases, leaving 12 bases between the germline ends. The germline gives CDR1 DFQATT, CDR2 SNEGSKA (reference sequence). The CDR3 is made up of 12 amino acids. Here the CDR3 DNA reads TGCAGTGCCGCAGGGGATAGAGATACGCAGTATTTT. Translating gives CSAAGDRDTQYF.

This clonotype has a count of ten or more. The chain couples TRBV5-1 to TRBJ2-1; D unresolved. The CDR3 runs 14 residues. CDR1 and CDR2 from the germline V gene are SGHRS and YFSETQ. Deletions cut 7 bases from V and 4 bases from J, with 15 bases between. The CDR3 DNA reads TGCGCCAGCGCCCCACCAACTATATACAATGAGCAGTTCTTC. Protein sequence: CASAPPTIYNEQFF.

The chain recombines TRBV6-1 with TRBJ2-1, with TRBD2 matching 9 bases. The CDR3 contains 14 residues. The V segment lost 7 bases and the J segment 9 bases; nucleotides outside the gene matches: 10. Germline loops: CDR1 MNHNS, CDR2 SASEGT. The CDR3 region is CASTLERGASEQFF. In DNA form, the CDR3 reads TGTGCCAGCACCCTCGAGCGGGGGGCCTCTGAGCAGTTCTTC.

This clonotype was found many times. This rearrangement joins TRBV20-1 to TRBJ2-3; 10 bases map to TRBD2. The CDR3 is 16 residues long. V lost 3 bases to trimming and J lost 2 bases; unmatched junction nucleotides: 8. Germline CDR1 DFQATT, CDR2 SNEGSKA (reference sequence). DNA for the CDR3: TGCAGTGCTAGTGTGCCTAGCGGGGGATTCACAGATACGCAGTATTTT. Its translation is CSASVPSGGFTDTQYF.

This chain joins TRBV7-2 and TRBJ2-2; tentatively, D is TRBD1 (6 bases). V shed 5 bases and J shed 4 bases, with 14 bases lying between them. The CDR3 has 15 amino acids. The germline CDR1 and CDR2 sequences are SGHTA and FQGNSA. The DNA for the CDR3 is TGTGCCAGCAGCCCCCCGGGCAGGGGCACCGGGGAGCTGTTTTTT. It is translated as CASSPPGRGTGELFF.

CDR3 protein: CASSLPRTSGRRNEQYF. The CDR3 bases are TGTGCCAGCAGTTTACCTCGGACTAGCGGGAGACGGAACGAGCAGTACTTC. The rearrangement joins TRBV27 to TRBJ2-7; 13 nucleotides line up with TRBD2. Per germline, CDR1 MNHEY and CDR2 SMNVEV (reference sequence). J was trimmed by 5 bases and V by 2 bases; bases with no gene match: 9. This CDR3 contains 17 residues.

This clonotype has just a few counts. The chain combines TRBV10-3 with TRBJ2-1, with 9 positions matching TRBD2. This CDR3 comprises 15 residues. Germline V gene sequence: CDR1 ENHRY, CDR2 SYGVKD. The V segment lost 2 bases and the J segment 7 bases; nucleotides outside the gene matches: 6. CDR3 nucleotides: TGTGCCATCAGTGAGCCTAGACTAGCGGTAAATGAGCAGTTCTTC. Its protein is CAISEPRLAVNEQFF.

This clonotype appeared a few times. This rearrangement joins TRBV7-8 to TRBJ2-7; the D is unclear. Germline CDR1 SGHVS, CDR2 FQNEAQ. The CDR3 is made up of 14 amino acids. V was cut by 5 bases and J by 0 bases, with 11 bases left in between. The CDR3 DNA sequence: TGTGCCAGCAGCCTCCGGAAACCCTCCTACGAGCAGTACTTC. Translated: CASSLRKPSYEQYF. Filled out from reference TRBV7-8 and TRBJ2-7, the complete variable domain reads GAGVSQSPRYKVAKRGQDVALRCDPISGHVSLFWYQQALGQGPEFLTYFQNEAQLDKSGLPSDRFFAERPEGSVSTLKIQRTQQEDSAVYLCASSLRKPSYEQYFGPGTRLTVT.

The chain employs TRBV5-1 and TRBJ2-3, with D possibly being TRBD1 (6 bases). The germline CDR1 and CDR2 sequences are SGHRS and YFSETQ. V lost 0 bases, J lost 2 bases, and 13 bases lay in between. The CDR3 length is 16 residues. For the CDR3, the DNA is TGCGCCAGCAGCTTGGGGGGGCAGGGATACACAGATACGCAGTATTTT. Translating it yields CASSLGGQGYTDTQYF. Full variable domain (missing parts from reference TRBV5-1 and TRBJ2-3): KAGVTQTPRYLIKTRGQQVTLSCSPISGHRSVSWYQQTPGQGLQFLFEYFSETQRNKGNFPGRFSGRQFSNSRSEMNVSTLELGDSALYLCASSLGGQGYTDTQYFGPGTRLTVL.

This clonotype occurred many times. This chain uses TRBV6-5 with TRBJ1-2; D is unresolved. The germline gives CDR1 MNHEY, CDR2 SVGAGI. The ends were cut back, 3 bases at V and 0 bases at J, with 5 bases in the middle. The CDR3 has 13 residues. Here the CDR3 DNA reads TGTGCCAGCAGTTATGGGGCTAACTATGGCTACACCTTC. It yields the protein CASSYGANYGYTF.

This chain joins TRBV7-6 and TRBJ2-2; the match to TRBD1 covers 8 bases. The CDR3 is 17 residues long. J gave up 6 bases and V 5 bases, and 14 bases lay outside the gene matches. CDR1 SGHVS and CDR2 FNYEAQ come from the germline V gene. This CDR3 is CASSARTPGGKAGELFF. The CDR3, as DNA: TGTGCCAGCAGCGCTCGGACTCCAGGGGGCAAGGCCGGGGAGCTGTTTTTT. Full variable domain (remainder filled in from reference TRBV7-6 and TRBJ2-2): GAGVSQSPRYKVTKRGQDVALRCDPISGHVSLYWYRQALGQGPEFLTYFNYEAQQDKSGLPNDRFSAERPEGSISTLTIQRTEQRDSAMYRCASSARTPGGKAGELFFGEGSRLTVL.

The chain joins TRBV4-1 to TRBJ2-3; 15 bases are a match to TRBD2. The CDR3 spans 18 residues. Germline CDR1 MGHRA, CDR2 YSYEKL. V was clipped by 5 bases and J by 0 bases; unmatched bases: 6. CDR3 DNA: TGCGCCAGCAGCGCTGGGACTAGCGGGGGGCTTAGCACAGATACGCAGTATTTT. This translates into CASSAGTSGGLSTDTQYF.

The V call is TRBV6-8, the J call TRBJ2-1; 10 bases match TRBD2. The CDR3 consists of 19 residues. Germline CDR1 is MNHGY and CDR2 is SAAAGT. The trim removed 5 bases at V and 14 bases at J, leaving 27 bases unmatched. The CDR3 protein is CASSPLLPFGTSEISSKFF. The CDR3 DNA is TGTGCCAGCAGTCCTCTCCTCCCCTTCGGGACTAGCGAAATCTCAAGCAAGTTCTTC.

The chain uses TRBV7-2 and TRBJ2-2; D not certain. Germline values: CDR1 SGHTA, CDR2 FQGNSA. The CDR3 extends over 14 amino acids. Trimming stripped 1 base from V and 4 bases from J, with 7 bases between. The CDR3 sequence is CASSLGRATGELFF. The CDR3 DNA is TGTGCCAGCAGCTTAGGACGGGCCACCGGGGAGCTGTTTTTT.

The V and J genes are TRBV14 and TRBJ1-3; a possible D gene is TRBD1 (5 bases). The CDR3 extends over 15 amino acids. Germline CDR1 is SGHDN and CDR2 is FVKESK. Trimming shortened V by 5 bases and J by 0 bases, and 11 bases separated the two germline ends. CDR3 DNA sequence: TGTGCCAGCAGCGCCCCAGGGACCTCTGGAAACACCATATATTTT. It specifies CASSAPGTSGNTIYF.

V gene TRBV3-1 combines with J gene TRBJ2-1; 9 positions match TRBD2. V was pared by 2 bases and J by 8 bases, with 7 bases of the junction left unmatched. The length of the CDR3 is 15 residues. Germline CDR1 LGHDT, CDR2 YNNKEL (reference sequence). CDR3 residues: CASSQLSSGGHEQFF. The CDR3 nucleotides are TGTGCCAGCAGCCAACTAAGTAGCGGGGGCCATGAGCAGTTCTTC.